The present T cell receptor (beta chain) was sequenced within a study of tumor-infiltrating lymphocytes in primary liver carcinoma. On the study more broadly: Samples yielded about 3.5 to 7.5 million productive TCRbeta reads, similar across tissue types.

Study-wide results and limits: Tumor-adjacent and tumor-blood pairs shared a smaller degree of overlap than tumor region pairs.

Without any cell sorting, roughly 20-33 mg of bulk tissue yielded co-extracted RNA and DNA. The study enrolled treatment-naive patients with chronic HBV infection. Remarks on this clonotype: Antigen specificity is unknown. Just one base apart from a much larger clone, this may be a read error.

A primer matching the constant region was used to make TCR beta cDNA from approximately 520 ng of total RNA. Three rounds of nested multiplex PCR with slightly modified ARM-PCR produced TCR beta libraries. TCRdb called the multiplex PCR reads again in MiXCR, with one record for every CDR3 protein. The profile shows around 79,000 distinct CDR3 sequences, about 75% of them singletons. Sequenced input: tumor-adjacent normal liver tissue. This TCR derives from a man aged 35 to 55 with primary liver carcinoma and hepatitis B virus infection.

CDR3 sequence (DNA): TGCAGCGTTGGTCTAGCGGGAGGCTACGAGCAGCACTTC. It translates to CSVGLAGGYEQHF. V is TRBV29-1 and J is TRBJ2-7; 11 bases are shared with TRBD2. This CDR3 contains 13 residues. Germline V gives CDR1 SQVTM, CDR2 ANQGSEA.